This T cell receptor beta chain originates from a study of T cell responses to AZD1222 COVID-19 vaccine. Study outcomes and limitations: Clonal diversity was possibly underestimated, and white British individuals and females predominated among donors. It was only after the peak T cell response that any repertoires were sampled. Reportedly, close to half of spike-specific TCRs are directed against unmutated variant regions.

TCRdb's copy holds only in-frame clones and misses some; the assay was immunoSEQ multiplex PCR. The sample carries around 110,000 clones, about 90% recorded once. Of note for this clone: Its specificity is unknown.

V lost 2 bases and J 8 bases, leaving 21 bases between the germline ends. Germline CDR1 MNHEY, CDR2 SVGAGI. CDR3 length: 16 amino acids. Material: peripheral blood, obtained on day 0 of AZD1222 vaccination. The receptor was isolated from an adult in good health. The chain couples TRBV6-5 to TRBJ1-2; tentative D call: TRBD1 (6 bases). In DNA form, the CDR3 reads TGTGCCAGCAGTTACCGCCTTTCGGGGAAGGGGGGAGGCTACACCTTC. It translates to CASSYRLSGKGGGYTF.